The 30 T cell receptor beta chains listed next were all sequenced from one sample in a study of blood T cell repertoires in COVID-19. Repertoires were generated with immunoSEQ multiplex PCR, while TCRdb's copy carries only in-frame clones and drops some. The table includes fewer than 500,000 clones, nearly 90% detected once. Sequenced material: PBMCs or T cells enriched from blood (not recorded which). Receptors were obtained from a woman aged 18 to 35 with acute COVID-19.

The chain carries TRBV28 and TRBJ2-7; 9 bases agree with TRBD1. V trimming: 6 bases; J trimming: 4 bases; junction bases outside the gene matches: 10. The CDR3 is made up of 15 amino acids. CDR1 MDHEN and CDR2 SYDVKM come from the germline V gene. In DNA form, the CDR3 reads TGTGCCAGCAGCTCCACCGGGACAGGGTCTTACGAGCAGTACTTC. Amino acid sequence: CASSSTGTGSYEQYF.

On this clone itself: Other DNA sequences in the sample encode the same CDR3. The chain uses TRBV18 and TRBJ2-5, with 7 bases matching TRBD1. V dropped 0 bases and J dropped 5; count of bases not matched to a gene: 3. This CDR3 spans 14 amino acids. In germline, CDR1 is KGHSH, CDR2 LQKENI. The CDR3 loop reads CASSPPGGGETQYF. The CDR3, as DNA: TGTGCCAGCTCACCACCAGGGGGCGGTGAGACCCAGTACTTC.

This clone was recorded only once. V usage is TRBV30 and J usage is TRBJ1-1, with 8 bases fitting TRBD1. Looked up from germline, CDR1 is GTSNPN and CDR2 is SVGIG (reference sequence). Trimming at V came to 8 bases and at J to 6 bases, leaving 11 bases not matched to a gene. The CDR3 is 13 amino acids. This chain's CDR3 is CARRGQGISEAFF. As DNA, the CDR3 is TGTGCCCGGCGAGGACAGGGAATTTCTGAAGCTTTCTTT.

The rearrangement links TRBV29-1 to TRBJ1-1; weak D call: TRBD1 (6 bases). This CDR3 has 14 amino acids. CDR1 and CDR2 from the germline V gene are SQVTM and ANQGSEA. V lost 6 bases and J lost 1, with 15 bases in between. The chain's CDR3 is CSVDTGIGNTEAFF. The DNA of the CDR3 is TGCAGCGTAGATACAGGGATTGGGAACACTGAAGCTTTCTTT.

V and J are TRBV28 and TRBJ2-7; the D gene is possibly TRBD1 (6 bases). This CDR3 is built from 13 residues. Germline V gives CDR1 MDHEN, CDR2 SYDVKM. V lost 6 bases and J 6 bases, leaving 15 bases between the germline ends. The CDR3 spells CASRPSGTREQYF. The CDR3 bases are TGTGCCAGCAGACCATCCGGGACACGCGAGCAGTACTTC.

V is TRBV28 and J is TRBJ2-7; D uncertain. Looked up from germline, CDR1 is MDHEN and CDR2 is SYDVKM. V shed 3 bases and J shed 6 bases, with 15 bases lying between them. CDR3 length equals 14 residues. The CDR3 DNA reads as TGTGCCAGCAGTTTCCAACTTGGAGACTCCGAGCAGTACTTC. It translates to CASSFQLGDSEQYF.

This clone showed up just a few times. The chain joins TRBV25-1 to TRBJ1-5, with 10 bases lining up with TRBD1. The CDR3 is made up of 16 amino acids. The V segment lost 6 bases and the J segment 4 bases; nucleotides outside the gene matches: 9. Germline V gene sequence: CDR1 MGHDK, CDR2 SYGVNS. CDR3 protein: CASRGVPGQGNQPQHF. DNA of the CDR3: TGTGCCAGCAGAGGTGTTCCGGGACAGGGGAATCAGCCCCAGCATTTT.

This rearrangement joins TRBV5-1 to TRBJ2-4; 9 positions agree with TRBD1. The V segment lost 4 bases and the J segment 0 bases; nucleotides outside the gene matches: 5. CDR3 length equals 16 residues. The V gene's germline CDR1 is SGHRS and CDR2 YFSETQ. CDR3 DNA: TGCGCCAGCAGCCAGAGACAGGGGGTAGCCAAAAACATTCAGTACTTC. This translates into CASSQRQGVAKNIQYF.

The chain carries TRBV30 and TRBJ1-5; possibly TRBD1 for D (5 bases). The CDR3 is made up of 13 amino acids. V was clipped by 5 bases and J by 7 bases, with 15 bases between them. Germline CDR1 and CDR2: GTSNPN and SVGIG (reference sequence). CDR3 sequence reads: CAWGGGGEQPQHF. Written as DNA, the CDR3 is TGTGCCTGGGGGGGAGGTGGAGAACAGCCCCAGCATTTT.

V gene TRBV6-1 combines with J gene TRBJ1-5; D may be TRBD1 (5 bases). Germline CDR1 reads MNHNS; CDR2 reads SASEGT. Trimming stripped 3 bases from V and 7 bases from J, with 19 bases between. This CDR3 comprises 16 residues. For the CDR3, the DNA is TGTGCCAGCAGTGATGAACTGACAGCCGGTAGACAGCCCCAGCATTTT. Protein: CASSDELTAGRQPQHF.

The chain joins TRBV9 to TRBJ1-4; no clear D gene. With 1 base removed from V and 1 base from J, the gap between germline ends came to 5 bases. The CDR3 extends over 14 amino acids. CDR1 and CDR2 from the germline V gene are SGDLS and YYNGEE. CDR3 loop: CASSVSVTNEKLFF. The CDR3 DNA follows: TGTGCCAGCAGCGTATCAGTAACTAATGAAAAACTGTTTTTT.

The chain uses TRBV4-1 and TRBJ2-7; TRBD2 aligns across 14 bases. The CDR3 covers 16 residues. The V gene's germline CDR1 is MGHRA and CDR2 YSYEKL. The trim removed 3 bases at V and 6 bases at J, leaving 7 bases unmatched. CDR3 sequence reads: CASSHLGLAGGSEQYF. The CDR3 DNA reads as TGCGCCAGCAGCCACCTTGGACTAGCGGGGGGATCCGAGCAGTACTTC.

The CDR3 loop reads CASSVLLTGELFF. The DNA for the CDR3 is TGTGCCAGCAGCGTACTACTCACCGGGGAGCTGTTTTTT. V gene TRBV9 combines with J gene TRBJ2-2; D remains unclear. Germline CDR1 is SGDLS and CDR2 is YYNGEE. The CDR3 contains 13 residues. The V and J ends lost 1 base and 4 bases respectively, with 5 bases between them. The variable domain in full, completed from reference TRBV9 and TRBJ2-2, reads DSGVTQTPKHLITATGQRVTLRCSPRSGDLSVYWYQQSLDQGLQFLIQYYNGEERAKGNILERFSAQQFPDLHSELNLSSLELGDSALYFCASSVLLTGELFFGEGSRLTVL.

The V call is TRBV19, the J call TRBJ1-1; D gene unclear. V lost 7 bases to trimming and J lost 0 bases, with 15 bases between them. Germline assignment: CDR1 LNHDA and CDR2 SQIVND (reference sequence). The CDR3 runs to 15 residues. The CDR3 here is CASIREGRMNTEAFF. DNA for the CDR3: TGTGCCAGTATACGGGAGGGTCGTATGAACACTGAAGCTTTCTTT. Together with reference TRBV19 and TRBJ1-1, the CDR3 gives the full variable domain: DGGITQSPKYLFRKEGQNVTLSCEQNLNHDAMYWYRQDPGQGLRLIYYSQIVNDFQKGDIAEGYSVSREKKESFPLTVTSAQKNPTAFYLCASIREGRMNTEAFFGQGTRLTVV.

This rearrangement joins TRBV5-4 to TRBJ2-1, with 14 bases aligning to TRBD2. Germline V CDR1 and CDR2: SGHNT, YYREEE (reference sequence). The CDR3 loop spans 17 amino acids. The J segment lost 0 bases and the V segment lost 7 bases, leaving 6 bases of the junction unmatched. DNA of the CDR3: TGTGCCAGCCGGACTAGCGGGAGGCCGTTCTCCTACAATGAGCAGTTCTTC. It is translated as CASRTSGRPFSYNEQFF. Complete variable domain (other parts from reference TRBV5-4 and TRBJ2-1): ETGVTQSPTHLIKTRGQQVTLRCSSQSGHNTVSWYQQALGQGPQFIFQYYREEENGRGNFPPRFSGLQFPNYSSELNVNALELDDSALYLCASRTSGRPFSYNEQFFGPGTRLTVL.

The sample holds one count of this clone. The rearrangement joins TRBV5-1 to TRBJ2-3; TRBD1 agrees at 7 bases. The CDR3 sequence is 15 residues long. From germline, CDR1 is SGHRS and CDR2 YFSETQ. Trimming cost V 0 bases and J 6 bases; bases outside gene matches: 7. CDR3 residues: CASSLATNRGDTQYF. The CDR3 DNA reads as TGCGCCAGCAGCTTGGCCACGAACAGGGGCGATACGCAGTATTTT.

The chain couples TRBV4-2 to TRBJ1-3; 9 bases map to TRBD1. CDR3 length equals 16 residues. The trim removed 0 bases at V and 0 bases at J, leaving 0 bases unmatched. Germline values: CDR1 LGHNA, CDR2 YNFKEQ. The CDR3 sequence is CASSQEQGASGNTIYF. CDR3 in DNA: TGTGCCAGCAGCCAAGAACAGGGGGCCTCTGGAAACACCATATATTTT.

This clone was observed once. V gene TRBV28 combines with J gene TRBJ1-3, with TRBD1 as a possible D gene (6 bases). CDR1 is MDHEN, CDR2 SYDVKM, per germline. V shed 7 bases and J shed 0 bases, with 16 bases lying between them. This CDR3 has 16 amino acids. The CDR3 protein is CASTLNRAGSGNTIYF. CDR3 nucleotide sequence: TGTGCCAGCACCCTTAACAGGGCCGGCTCTGGAAACACCATATATTTT.

The gene calls are TRBV7-2 and TRBJ2-1; TRBD2 is a possible D gene (5 bases). This CDR3 spans 14 amino acids. V was shortened by 2 bases and J by 8 bases, with 13 bases between the two germline ends. The germline CDR1 and CDR2 sequences are SGHTA and FQGNSA. CDR3 amino acids: CASSLTRLEDEQFF. The CDR3 DNA reads as TGTGCCAGCAGCTTAACTAGGCTTGAAGATGAGCAGTTCTTC.

The chain has TRBV27 and TRBJ2-5, with a possible D match to TRBD1 (6 bases). Germline V lookup: CDR1 MNHEY, CDR2 SMNVEV (reference sequence). The CDR3 is 14 amino acids. Trimming left V 5 bases short and J 4 bases short, with 14 bases between. CDR3 in amino acids: CASSPQGRGETQYF. DNA of the CDR3: TGTGCCAGCAGTCCCCAAGGCAGGGGAGAGACCCAGTACTTC.

This clone appeared a single time. The chain uses TRBV19 and TRBJ1-1, with unresolved D. The CDR3 spans 13 residues. Trimming took off 5 bases at V and 5 bases at J, with 12 bases between the two ends. Germline V gene lookup returns CDR1 LNHDA and CDR2 SQIVND (reference sequence). Written as DNA, the CDR3 is TGTGCCAGTAGTCGGACTCGTATGACTGAAGCTTTCTTT. This gives the protein CASSRTRMTEAFF.

The J gene is TRBJ1-2, the V gene TRBV7-8; 7 bases are shared with TRBD1. Germline values: CDR1 SGHVS, CDR2 FQNEAQ. V shed 1 base and J 4 bases; nucleotides not matched to a gene: 3. The CDR3 loop spans 14 amino acids. The CDR3 here is CASSLEGQPYGYTF. The CDR3, as DNA: TGTGCCAGCAGCTTAGAGGGACAGCCCTATGGCTACACCTTC.

V and J are TRBV15 and TRBJ2-7; 7 nucleotides align to TRBD2. CDR3 length equals 14 residues. Germline trimming cut 3 bases from V and 3 bases from J; bases unmatched to any gene: 5. The germline CDR1 and CDR2 sequences are LNHNV and YYDKDF (reference sequence). Here the CDR3 reads CATSSGTTIYEQYF. The CDR3 DNA reads TGTGCCACCAGCAGCGGGACTACTATCTACGAGCAGTACTTC.

The chain joins TRBV14 to TRBJ2-7; the D gene is possibly TRBD2 (6 bases). This CDR3 has 16 amino acids. CDR1 and CDR2 (germline): SGHDN, FVKESK. Trimming left V 0 bases short and J 4 bases short, with 16 bases between. This chain's CDR3 is CASSQEVAGRGYEQYF. The CDR3 DNA sequence: TGTGCCAGCAGCCAAGAGGTCGCGGGACGGGGGTACGAGCAGTACTTC.

The genes are TRBV19 and TRBJ1-3, with D unclear. Trimming shortened V by 3 bases and J by 2 bases, and 5 bases separated the two germline ends. The CDR3 length is 13 residues. Germline CDR1 and CDR2: LNHDA and SQIVND (reference sequence). CDR3 nucleotides: TGTGCCAGTAGTATCGCTACTGGAAACACCATATATTTT. Translated: CASSIATGNTIYF.

The chain recombines TRBV24-1 with TRBJ2-1, with TRBD2 matching over 11 bases. This CDR3 spans 13 amino acids. The germline V gene encodes CDR1 KGHDR and CDR2 SFDVKD. The junction had 0 bases not matched to a gene; V was cut back by 6 bases and J by 6 bases. The CDR3 DNA sequence: TGTGCCACCAGTCTAGCGGGGGGCAATGAGCAGTTCTTC. The encoded protein is CATSLAGGNEQFF.

The genes are TRBV30 and TRBJ1-2; D is possibly TRBD1 (5 bases). Trimming removed 7 bases from V and 8 bases from J, with 17 bases in between. Per the germline V gene, CDR1 is GTSNPN and CDR2 is SVGIG (reference sequence). The CDR3 totals 12 residues. The CDR3 DNA sequence: TGTGCCTTAATGGGGGGTCTAGGAGGCTACACCTTC. Residues: CALMGGLGGYTF.

This chain links TRBV6-2 or TRBV6-3 with TRBJ2-7; 7 positions agree with TRBD1. Germline CDR1 is MNHEY and CDR2 is SVGEGT. V gave up 5 bases and J gave up 0 bases; unmatched junction bases: 10. The CDR3 has 16 amino acids. CDR3 sequence reads: CASSKMGQTSSYEQYF. DNA for the CDR3: TGTGCCAGCAGTAAAATGGGACAGACCTCCTCCTACGAGCAGTACTTC.

The chain employs TRBV7-9 and TRBJ1-5; D is perhaps TRBD1 (5 bases). V was pared by 5 bases and J by 7 bases, with 21 bases between. In germline, CDR1 is SEHNR, CDR2 FQNEAQ (reference sequence). The CDR3 extends over 16 amino acids. CDR3 in DNA: TGTGCCAGCAGCCCTATTGGTCTCAAGGGGAGGCAGCCCCAGCATTTT. Residues: CASSPIGLKGRQPQHF.

The J gene is TRBJ1-4, the V gene TRBV27, with 9 bases that match TRBD1. The germline V gene encodes CDR1 MNHEY and CDR2 SMNVEV (reference sequence). Losses at the gene ends were 3 bases for V and 7 bases for J; bases not matched to a gene: 6. The CDR3 runs to 15 residues. The CDR3 is CASSLNRGRSEKLFF. In DNA, the CDR3 is TGTGCCAGCAGTTTGAACAGGGGGCGAAGTGAAAAACTGTTTTTT.